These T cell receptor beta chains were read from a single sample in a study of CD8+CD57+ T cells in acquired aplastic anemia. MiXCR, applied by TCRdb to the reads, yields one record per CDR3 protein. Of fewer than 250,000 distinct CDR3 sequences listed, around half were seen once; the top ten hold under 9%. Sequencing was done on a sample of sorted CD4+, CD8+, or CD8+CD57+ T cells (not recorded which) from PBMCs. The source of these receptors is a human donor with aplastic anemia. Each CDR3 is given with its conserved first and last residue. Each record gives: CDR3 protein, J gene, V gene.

CASSTRQGAGDTQYF,TRBJ2-3,TRBV12-3/TRBV12-4
CSASPSGRALYEQYF,TRBJ2-7,TRBV20-1
CASSSGAAPSSPLHF,TRBJ1-6,TRBV7-9
CASSLGGINYGYTF,TRBJ1-2,TRBV12-3/TRBV12-4
CASSARLAGGLQETQYF,TRBJ2-5,TRBV14
CASSSPGLEETQYF,TRBJ2-5,TRBV7-7
CASGSRGWKKQFF,TRBJ2-1,TRBV6-5
CASSVGGNEQYF,TRBJ2-7,TRBV9
CASSSLDRDQPQHF,TRBJ1-5,TRBV7-6
CASSAGQGYYNEQFF,TRBJ2-1,TRBV5-6
CSVPDGAPNYGYTF,TRBJ1-2,TRBV29-1
CSARTWDSYEQYF,TRBJ2-7,TRBV20-1
CASRGLEQYF,TRBJ2-7,TRBV2
CAWSVSGVGYQPQHF,TRBJ1-5,TRBV30
CATSRGTEGAGANVLTF,TRBJ2-6,TRBV15
CASSLRTSGYGGEQFF,TRBJ2-1,TRBV7-9
CASSLTSGGLQFF,TRBJ2-1,TRBV19
CASSKDPGSTEAFF,TRBJ1-1,TRBV19
CATGGSGSTDTQYF,TRBJ2-3,TRBV10-3
CASSADRGPPYEQYF,TRBJ2-7,TRBV5-1
CSVEGSRYQETQYF,TRBJ2-5,TRBV29-1
CAIRGWTVYGYTF,TRBJ1-2,TRBV10-3
CASSLVSDQETQYF,NA,TRBV5-1
CASSLNLLMGSSYNEQFF,TRBJ2-1,TRBV11-2
CSDGGPSYEQYF,TRBJ2-7,TRBV20-1
CSARVDGTEALRNYGYTF,TRBJ1-2,TRBV20-1
CASTFSSGRFTEAFF,TRBJ1-1,TRBV12-3/TRBV12-4
CASSSAAGSGSIVGELFF,TRBJ2-2,TRBV5-1
CSAQTGSVPGANVLTF,TRBJ2-6,TRBV20-1
CASSRRLAAYEQCF,TRBJ2-7,TRBV5-6
CASSTGRYTGELFF,TRBJ2-2,TRBV7-2
CSASDRGRQGYTF,TRBJ1-2,TRBV20-1
CASSLSHRPKSYEQYF,TRBJ2-7,TRBV27
CSASSRGHGADTQYF,TRBJ2-3,TRBV20-1
CASSLNRDRESYEQYF,TRBJ2-7,TRBV5-5
CTTSDLGTSGDNTQYF,TRBJ2-5,TRBV24-1
CASSVEERAKNYNEQFF,TRBJ2-1,TRBV9
CASSSAPQSDYEQYF,TRBJ2-7,TRBV5-1
CASSLIRDSRDEQFF,TRBJ2-1,TRBV7-7
CSAEGSRFTGNTIYF,TRBJ1-3,TRBV20-1
CASSLGRASGSGDEQFF,TRBJ2-1,TRBV13
CASSEGPTSYGYTF,TRBJ1-2,TRBV2
CASSLDTRQETQYF,TRBJ2-5,TRBV28
CASSEALGAGGRPQHF,TRBJ1-5,TRBV2
CATSIPDTVNQPQHF,TRBJ1-5,TRBV15
CASSFGTGVYEQYF,TRBJ2-7,TRBV5-1
CASSLDRDSPLHF,TRBJ1-6,TRBV7-9
CAISGSTNPETQNF,TRBJ2-5,TRBV10-3
CASSLENRDEQYF,TRBJ2-7,TRBV5-4
CASSSPGAGQLEQYF,TRBJ2-7,TRBV4-2
CASSPIRPTFGGVYGYTF,TRBJ1-2,TRBV12-3/TRBV12-4